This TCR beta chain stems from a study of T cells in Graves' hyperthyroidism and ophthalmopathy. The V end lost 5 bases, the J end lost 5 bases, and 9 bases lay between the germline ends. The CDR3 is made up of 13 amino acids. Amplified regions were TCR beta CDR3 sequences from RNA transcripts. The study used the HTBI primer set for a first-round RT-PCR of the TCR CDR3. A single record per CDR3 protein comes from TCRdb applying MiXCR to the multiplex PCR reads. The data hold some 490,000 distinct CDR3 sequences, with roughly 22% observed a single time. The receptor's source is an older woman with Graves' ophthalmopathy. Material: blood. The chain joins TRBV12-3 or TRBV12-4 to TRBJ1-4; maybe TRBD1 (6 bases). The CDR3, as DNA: TGTGCCAGCAGTGGGGGGGGCAATGAAAAACTGTTTTTT. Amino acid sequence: CASSGGGNEKLFF.